These T cell receptor beta chains were read from a single sample in a study of blood T cell repertoires in COVID-19. The data were produced by immunoSEQ multiplex PCR, yet TCRdb's version contains in-frame clones alone and is incomplete. The profile shows roughly 150,000 clones, about 92% of them singletons. Sequenced: peripheral blood. The receptors were sampled from a woman aged 55-69 years with COVID-19, enrolled during active disease. CDR3s include the opening cysteine and the closing phenylalanine or tryptophan. A D gene is named only where the DNA matches it firmly.

>TRBD1|TRBV7-9|TRBJ1-4
CASSPWTGGVEKLFF
TGTGCCAGCAGCCCCTGGACAGGGGGAGTTGAAAAACTGTTTTTT
>TRBD1|TRBV19|TRBJ1-2
CASSPRGSGYTF
TGTGCCAGTAGTCCCAGGGGGAGTGGGTACACCTTC
>-|TRBV7-6|TRBJ1-3
CASSAQVASGNTIYF
TGTGCCAGCAGCGCCCAGGTTGCCTCTGGAAACACCATATATTTT
>-|TRBV7-7|TRBJ1-6
CASSPRGGQDSPLHF
TGTGCTAGCAGCCCCCGGGGGGGGCAGGATTCACCCCTCCACTTT
>-|TRBV7-9|TRBJ1-1
CASSPGGGWSTEAFF
TGTGCCAGCAGCCCGGGGGGCGGGTGGAGCACTGAAGCTTTCTTT
>-|TRBV6-2/TRBV6-3|TRBJ1-5
CASSYSNGNWNQPQHF
TGTGCCAGCAGTTACTCGAACGGGAATTGGAATCAGCCCCAGCATTTT
>-|TRBV5-1|TRBJ1-1
CASSYRGNTEAFF
TGCGCCAGCAGCTATAGAGGGAACACTGAAGCTTTCTTT
>TRBD1|TRBV2|TRBJ2-2
CASSLTGANTGELFF
TGTGCCAGCAGCCTGACAGGGGCGAACACCGGGGAGCTGTTTTTT
>-|TRBV5-1|TRBJ1-4
CATKQADNEKLFF
TGCGCCACCAAACAGGCGGATAATGAAAAACTGTTTTTT
>TRBD2|TRBV19|TRBJ2-1
CASRRGTSGGVPYNEQFF
TGTGCCAGCAGAAGGGGGACTAGCGGGGGCGTACCTTACAATGAGCAGTTCTTC
>-|TRBV6-6|TRBJ1-1
CASSQHSAATGTEAFF
TGTGCCAGCAGTCAGCATTCAGCGGCCACGGGCACTGAAGCTTTCTTT
>-|TRBV5-1|TRBJ1-1
CASSTTGMATEAFF
TGCGCCAGCAGTACAACAGGGATGGCCACTGAAGCTTTCTTT
>-|TRBV9|TRBJ1-6
CASSVGTGLTLHF
TGTGCCAGCAGCGTAGGAACAGGCCTGACCCTCCACTTT
>-|TRBV30|TRBJ2-7
CAWSPQGSIRYEQYF
TGTGCCTGGAGTCCACAGGGATCCATTCGTTACGAGCAGTACTTC